These T cell receptor beta chains were read from a single sample in a study of blood T cell repertoires in COVID-19. Measured with immunoSEQ multiplex PCR; TCRdb has only the in-frame clones, and not every one. The sample lists some 150,000 clones, roughly four fifths occurring once. The sequenced sample was PBMCs or T cells enriched from blood (not recorded which). The receptors were gathered from a woman aged 18-29 years who had been exposed to COVID-19. The conserved cysteine and the conserved F or W are not part of the CDR3 here. Each record gives: CDR3 length, V gene, clone size, J gene, D gene, CDR3 protein. D genes are given only for firm matches. Only some rows state a clone size, as once, few, many or a class for expanded clones.

7	TRBV19	-	TRBJ1-5	-	ATGQPQH
13	TRBV18	-	TRBJ1-5	-	ASSPGVRGDQPQH
18	TRBV28	-	TRBJ2-3	TRBD2	ASSTTTGLAGLVGTDTQY
15	TRBV7-9	-	TRBJ1-2	-	ASSFGWGRRFPYGYT
15	TRBV24-1	-	TRBJ2-3	TRBD1	ATSDLPGQGDPDTQY
14	TRBV19	few	TRBJ1-5	TRBD1	ASSPRDRGTHQPQH
15	TRBV28	-	TRBJ1-1	TRBD1	ASSSYRQGGVNTEAF
10	TRBV12-3/TRBV12-4	-	TRBJ1-1	-	ASRPTGARAF
11	TRBV6-5	once	TRBJ2-7	-	ASSRHTSYEQY
13	TRBV10-1	-	TRBJ2-7	-	ASSESSVNSYEQY
13	TRBV4-1	-	TRBJ1-4	TRBD1	ASSQAGTGQEKLF
13	TRBV11-2	-	TRBJ1-3	-	ASSPQGPSGNTIY
11	TRBV7-9	-	TRBJ1-2	-	ASSLVGEGGYT
12	TRBV27	-	TRBJ2-7	TRBD1	ASSKTGTGGKQY
9	TRBV24-1	-	TRBJ1-4	-	ATVNNEKLF
13	TRBV7-9	-	TRBJ2-7	-	ASSPVVGGSYEQY
13	TRBV5-1	-	TRBJ2-1	TRBD2	ASRVSREGTDEQF
13	TRBV7-2	-	TRBJ2-7	TRBD2	ASSSGSSRLYEQY
12	TRBV18	few	TRBJ2-7	TRBD1	ASSPPGTGREQY
13	TRBV9	-	TRBJ2-2	-	ASSPPTGYIGELF
10	TRBV7-2	-	TRBJ2-1	-	ASSLAVGSQF
13	TRBV6-6	once	TRBJ2-5	-	ASSYSVLAGETQY
17	TRBV14	-	TRBJ2-7	TRBD2	ASSPQTSGRVYDRLEQY
13	TRBV11-2	-	TRBJ2-2	-	ASSPRLDNVGELF
13	TRBV29-1	-	TRBJ2-7	TRBD2	SVARGLAGNYEQY
12	TRBV10-2	-	TRBJ2-7	TRBD2	ASSDSSGSYEQY
14	TRBV3-1/TRBV3-2	-	TRBJ2-3	TRBD2	ASSPGAGGHTNTQY
12	TRBV27	-	TRBJ2-7	TRBD1	ASSFRTGNYEQY
11	TRBV28	-	TRBJ1-2	-	ASNNRAYYGYT
12	TRBV25-1	-	TRBJ2-3	TRBD2	ASSREGVRDTQY
13	TRBV6-1	-	TRBJ1-2	TRBD1	ASSEVAGGDYGYT
13	TRBV4-3	once	TRBJ2-3	-	ASSQVAVTTDTQY
13	TRBV7-9	-	TRBJ1-1	-	ASSRVQGGRTEAF
10	TRBV30	-	TRBJ1-3	-	AWTRGGNTIY
13	TRBV5-5	-	TRBJ2-7	TRBD2	ASSLRRESSYEQY
13	TRBV7-9	-	TRBJ2-1	-	ASSLGQGMWNEQF
16	TRBV12-5	-	TRBJ2-6	TRBD1	ASGFWDRGDSGANVLT
12	TRBV16	few	TRBJ1-2	-	ASSQSAGRYGYT
15	TRBV29-1	-	TRBJ2-1	TRBD2	SVEVTSPLAGYDEQF
12	TRBV27	-	TRBJ1-5	TRBD1	ASSGTGGNQPQH
13	TRBV5-4	-	TRBJ2-5	TRBD2	ASSLVAGGVETQY
15	TRBV2	-	TRBJ1-2	-	ASSPGGGRGVFYGYT
14	TRBV7-2	-	TRBJ2-7	TRBD1	ASSLVPGQGNYEQY
11	TRBV7-9	-	TRBJ1-2	-	ASSLRFEHGYT
10	TRBV3-1/TRBV3-2	few	TRBJ2-1	TRBD2	ASSRGGDEQF
12	TRBV6-5	-	TRBJ1-1	-	ASRPGPQNTEAF
13	TRBV6-5	-	TRBJ2-2	TRBD1	ASRTGGAGAGELF
10	TRBV5-1	-	TRBJ2-1	-	ASLSGNNEQF
12	TRBV3-1/TRBV3-2	-	TRBJ2-5	-	ASSQDNVRGTQY
16	TRBV29-1	-	TRBJ2-1	TRBD2	SVLRTSGGFSSYNEQF
13	TRBV7-9	-	TRBJ2-1	-	ASSSTGIIDNEQF